Listed here are 24 T cell receptor beta chains from one sample, sequenced in a study of OX40 agonist ivuxolimab in advanced cancers. TCRdb's copy holds only in-frame clones and misses some; the assay was immunoSEQ multiplex PCR. The sample comprises some 48,000 clones, 81% of which are singletons, and around 7.8% rests with the top ten. The specimen was CD4+ or CD8+ T cells sorted from blood, collected in a trial of the OX40 agonist ivuxolimab. These receptors were taken from an adult with an advanced solid tumor such as melanoma, head and neck, liver or kidney cancer.

The CDR3 nucleotides read TGTGCCTGGACCCGGGAATATAATTCACCCCTCCACTTT. This codes for CAWTREYNSPLHF. The V call is TRBV30, the J call TRBJ1-6, with no clear D. This CDR3 has 13 residues. With 4 bases removed from V and 4 bases from J, the gap between germline ends came to 8 bases. Germline-derived CDR1 and CDR2 are GTSNPN and SVGIG (reference sequence).

The chain couples TRBV6-5 to TRBJ2-1; 11 bases fit TRBD2. This CDR3 has 16 amino acids. The junction had 6 bases not matched to a gene; V was cut back by 4 bases and J by 4 bases. The germline gives CDR1 MNHEY, CDR2 SVGAGI. The CDR3 region has the DNA TGTGCCAGCAGTTCCTCTCTAGCGGGAGGTTACAATGAGCAGTTCTTC. Its translation: CASSSSLAGGYNEQFF.

The chain employs TRBV6-6 and TRBJ1-5; D is possibly TRBD1 (5 bases). This CDR3 has 16 amino acids. Germline V CDR1 and CDR2: MNHNY, SVGAGI (reference sequence). Trimming left V 7 bases short and J 1 base short, with 17 bases between. The chain's CDR3 is CASTERVGGSNQPQHF. The DNA of the CDR3 is TGTGCCAGCACCGAACGGGTCGGGGGAAGCAATCAGCCCCAGCATTTT.

This clone was seen a single time. The chain uses TRBV4-1 and TRBJ2-5, with D perhaps matching TRBD1 (5 bases). The V end was cut by 2 bases, the J end by 5 bases, with 9 bases between. This CDR3 has 13 residues. Germline V lookup: CDR1 MGHRA, CDR2 YSYEKL. The CDR3 DNA is TGCGCCAGCAGCCAACAGGGTTGGGAGACCCAGTACTTC. This translates into CASSQQGWETQYF.

The rearrangement links TRBV19 to TRBJ1-5; no definite D call. CDR3 length: 13 amino acids. Trimming removed 6 bases from V and 3 bases from J, with 9 bases in between. Looked up from germline, CDR1 is LNHDA and CDR2 is SQIVND (reference sequence). CDR3 sequence: CASRIGYNQPQHF. The DNA for the CDR3 is TGTGCCAGTAGGATCGGATACAATCAGCCCCAGCATTTT. The variable domain in full, completed from reference TRBV19 and TRBJ1-5, reads DGGITQSPKYLFRKEGQNVTLSCEQNLNHDAMYWYRQDPGQGLRLIYYSQIVNDFQKGDIAEGYSVSREKKESFPLTVTSAQKNPTAFYLCASRIGYNQPQHFGDGTRLSIL.

In its sample, this clone is medium-sized. This sample includes further DNA sequences coding for the same CDR3. This chain joins TRBV2 and TRBJ1-2; D uncertain. CDR3 size: 14 residues. V was pared by 3 bases and J by 6 bases, with 14 bases between. Per germline, CDR1 SNHLY and CDR2 FYNNEI. The CDR3 here is CASSERKQSDGYTF. The CDR3 DNA reads TGTGCCAGCAGTGAGCGGAAGCAGAGCGATGGCTACACCTTC.

The CDR3 region is CAISRTGNSNQPQHF. The CDR3 DNA follows: TGTGCCATCAGCCGGACAGGGAACAGCAATCAGCCCCAGCATTTT. This chain connects TRBV10-3 to TRBJ1-5, with 8 bases identical to TRBD1. V was pared by 6 bases and J by 1 base, with 5 bases of the junction left unmatched. The CDR3 spans 15 residues. Germline V CDR1 and CDR2: ENHRY, SYGVKD.

This chain joins TRBV6-6 and TRBJ2-7; 7 nucleotides line up with TRBD1. V was clipped by 4 bases and J by 0 bases; unmatched bases: 6. There are 15 residues in the CDR3. Germline CDR1 reads MNHNY; CDR2 reads SVGAGI (reference sequence). This chain's CDR3 is CASSWGQRNSYEQYF. CDR3 bases: TGTGCCAGCAGTTGGGGACAGCGAAACTCCTACGAGCAGTACTTC.

The chain joins TRBV11-2 to TRBJ2-5, with a weak D call TRBD1 (6 bases). The J call is doubtful: the DNA matches TRBJ2-7 better. Germline V lookup: CDR1 SGHAT, CDR2 FQNNGV. This CDR3 is 13 amino acids long. In DNA form, the CDR3 reads TGTGCCAGCAGCTTAGACAGGGGCAGCGAGCAGTACTTC. Amino acid sequence: CASSLDRGSEQYF.

The chain is built from TRBV15 and TRBJ2-5; the D gene could be TRBD1 or TRBD2 (6 bases each). Germline V lookup: CDR1 LNHNV, CDR2 YYDKDF (reference sequence). Between the trimmed V and J ends, which lost 0 bases and 5 bases, there was a span of 16 bases. The CDR3 consists of 16 residues. CDR3 nucleotide sequence: TGTGCCACCAGCAGAGATCTGGGGGGCATCCTTGAGACCCAGTACTTC. As protein: CATSRDLGGILETQYF.

The V call is TRBV11-2, the J call TRBJ2-4; D might be TRBD1 or TRBD2, each matching 5 bases. Germline V gives CDR1 SGHAT, CDR2 FQNNGV. V lost 3 bases and J 2 bases, leaving 14 bases between the germline ends. The length of the CDR3 is 16 residues. The CDR3 region has the DNA TGTGCCAGCAGCTTTAGGGGAAGCGGATCCAAAAACATTCAGTACTTC. Its protein is CASSFRGSGSKNIQYF.

This chain connects TRBV5-5 to TRBJ2-7; D remains unclear. This CDR3 is 14 amino acids long. Germline CDR1 reads SGHKS; CDR2 reads YYEKEE (reference sequence). The V gene lost 4 bases and the J gene lost 0 bases, with 11 bases spanning the gap. Written as DNA, the CDR3 is TGTGCCAGCAGCCCCCTTGCCGGCTCCTACGAGCAGTACTTC. It yields the protein CASSPLAGSYEQYF.

This rearrangement joins TRBV12-5 to TRBJ2-7, with 7 bases matching TRBD2. Trimming cost V 7 bases and J 0 bases; bases outside gene matches: 6. CDR1 is LGHNT, CDR2 FRNRAP, per germline. The CDR3 covers 14 residues. The CDR3 DNA follows: TGTGCTAGTGACTCGCGGGAGTTCTCCTACGAGCAGTACTTC. It codes for CASDSREFSYEQYF.

The chain couples TRBV20-1 to TRBJ1-1; D ambiguous. The CDR3 spans 10 residues. The germline V gene encodes CDR1 DFQATT and CDR2 SNEGSKA (reference sequence). V was cut by 4 bases and J by 2 bases, with 2 bases left in between. CDR3 in amino acids: CSATNTEAFF. DNA for the CDR3: TGCAGTGCTACAAACACTGAAGCTTTCTTT.

The rearrangement uses TRBV4-3 and TRBJ2-1; D uncertain. The ends were cut back, 1 base at V and 0 bases at J, with 16 bases in the middle. Germline CDR1 reads LGHNA; CDR2 reads YSLEER. This CDR3 spans 18 amino acids. CDR3 in amino acids: CASSQVPYPASSYNEQFF. The CDR3 region has the DNA TGCGCCAGCAGCCAAGTCCCGTATCCGGCCAGCTCCTACAATGAGCAGTTCTTC.

In its sample, this clone was seen many times. This chain connects TRBV7-2 to TRBJ2-2, with D unclear. There are 16 residues in the CDR3. The germline V and J ends were trimmed by 5 bases and 5 bases, with 18 bases remaining between them. Germline values: CDR1 SGHTA, CDR2 FQGNSA. The CDR3 sequence: CASSPTPFLNTGELFF. CDR3 nucleotide sequence: TGTGCCAGCAGCCCGACGCCTTTCTTAAATACCGGGGAGCTGTTTTTT.

The rearrangement links TRBV5-1 to TRBJ1-3; D is unclear. The germline V and J ends were trimmed by 4 bases and 4 bases, with 9 bases remaining between them. Germline values: CDR1 SGHRS, CDR2 YFSETQ. The CDR3 covers 13 residues. The CDR3 DNA reads as TGCGCCAGCAGCCCGGACCAAGGAAACACCATATATTTT. Protein sequence: CASSPDQGNTIYF.

J is TRBJ2-1 and V is TRBV10-3; 12 bases are shared with TRBD1. This CDR3 region has 16 residues. The J segment lost 3 bases and the V segment lost 10 bases, leaving 10 bases of the junction unmatched. Germline CDR1 and CDR2: ENHRY and SYGVKD. Here the CDR3 DNA reads TGTGCCAGCCGGGACAGGGGGCGTAAGAGCTACAATGAGCAGTTCTTC. Translated: CASRDRGRKSYNEQFF.

With respect to this clone: At the DNA level, this CDR3 is encoded by other sequences in the same sample as well. The J gene is TRBJ2-7, the V gene TRBV19; D is possibly TRBD1 (5 bases). This CDR3 is 13 amino acids long. CDR1 and CDR2 (germline): LNHDA, SQIVND (reference sequence). Trimming took off 8 bases at V and 0 bases at J, with 11 bases between the two ends. CDR3 DNA sequence: TGTGCCAGTCGAAGACAGAGCTCCTACGAGCAGTACTTC. This codes for CASRRQSSYEQYF. Looking up the rest from reference TRBV19 and TRBJ2-7 gives the full variable domain: DGGITQSPKYLFRKEGQNVTLSCEQNLNHDAMYWYRQDPGQGLRLIYYSQIVNDFQKGDIAEGYSVSREKKESFPLTVTSAQKNPTAFYLCASRRQSSYEQYFGPGTRLTVT.

The chain recombines TRBV4-3 with TRBJ1-3, with 7 bases lining up with TRBD1. After removal of 3 bases from V and 2 bases from J, the junction contained 4 bases not matched to a gene. Germline assignment: CDR1 LGHNA and CDR2 YSLEER. CDR3 length: 15 amino acids. CDR3 sequence reads: CASSQGQRAGNTIYF. The CDR3 DNA follows: TGCGCCAGCAGCCAGGGACAGCGGGCTGGAAACACCATATATTTT.

This clone has just a few counts. The CDR3 loop reads CASSVAPTVYNEQFF. The CDR3 DNA reads as TGTGCCAGCAGCGTAGCCCCGACAGTCTACAATGAGCAGTTCTTC. The V gene is TRBV9, the J gene TRBJ2-1; TRBD1 might be the D (5 bases). Germline V gene lookup returns CDR1 SGDLS and CDR2 YYNGEE. V was trimmed by 0 bases and J by 3 bases, leaving 10 bases between them. This CDR3 has 15 residues.

This clone was counted once. The chain couples TRBV11-2 to TRBJ2-7; D is undetermined. Germline CDR1 is SGHAT and CDR2 is FQNNGV. The CDR3 sequence is 11 residues long. Trimming left V 5 bases short and J 6 bases short, with 8 bases between. This CDR3 is CASSATSEQYF. Written as DNA, the CDR3 is TGTGCCAGCAGCGCGACATCCGAGCAGTACTTC.

This clone was observed a handful of times. V and J are TRBV2 and TRBJ2-1, with D unclear. Germline-derived CDR1 and CDR2 are SNHLY and FYNNEI. V was shortened by 4 bases and J by 3 bases, with 10 bases between the two germline ends. This CDR3 has 14 residues. CDR3 sequence: CASSGFRLYNEQFF. As DNA, the CDR3 is TGTGCCAGCAGTGGTTTCAGGCTCTACAATGAGCAGTTCTTC.

The V and J genes are TRBV6-6 and TRBJ1-1; D is possibly TRBD1 (5 bases). CDR1 is MNHNY, CDR2 SVGAGI, per germline (reference sequence). There are 13 residues in the CDR3. The V and J ends lost 2 bases and 7 bases respectively, with 11 bases between them. Written as DNA, the CDR3 is TGTGCCAGCAGTTACGGGGGGGAGATTGAAGCTTTCTTT. This translates into CASSYGGEIEAFF.